The 26 T cell receptor beta chains given below trace back to one sample, sequenced in a study of blood T cells in healthy people across ages. Together with a sample-barcoded 5' primer, a J-beta primer mix was included in a second PCR lasting 7 to 11 cycles. TCRdb re-analysed the 5' RACE reads in MiXCR, keeping a single row per CDR3 protein. The table has fewer than 750,000 distinct CDR3 sequences, roughly 43% seen once. Sequenced: blood. All receptors come from a man of 80 years or more in good health.

A note on this clonotype: A much larger clone differs by one base, so this may be a read error. The chain has TRBV20-1 and TRBJ2-3; D perhaps matches TRBD1 (5 bases). The CDR3 spans 14 residues. Germline values: CDR1 DFQATT, CDR2 SNEGSKA (reference sequence). As DNA, the CDR3 is TGCAGTGCTAGAGAAGTGGGGCACACAGATGCGCAGTATTTT. Translating gives CSAREVGHTDAQYF.

A few counts support this clonotype. It may be a read error: a sequence one base away is much more abundant. The rearrangement joins TRBV20-1 to TRBJ2-2, with TRBD2 identical over 7 bases. V was pared by 3 bases and J by 3 bases, with 7 bases of the junction left unmatched. CDR1 and CDR2 (germline): DFQATT, SNEGSKA (reference sequence). CDR3 size: 15 residues. The CDR3 DNA sequence: TGCAGTGCTAGCGGGAGGCCGGTTTACACCGGGGAGCTGTTTTTT. This gives the protein CSASGRPVYTGELFF.

The chain is built from TRBV6-2 or TRBV6-3 and TRBJ2-4, with 13 bases identical to TRBD2. The better agreement between TRBJ2-7 and the DNA end casts doubt on the J call. The CDR3 length is 18 residues. Per germline, CDR1 MNHEY and CDR2 SVGEGT. The CDR3 region is CASSYHGLAGVRSYEQYF. CDR3 nucleotide sequence: TGTGCCAGCAGTTACCATGGACTAGCGGGAGTTAGGTCCTACGAGCAGTACTTC.

The V and J genes are TRBV7-3 and TRBJ2-1; maybe TRBD2 (5 bases). The CDR3 is 12 residues long. Germline V CDR1 and CDR2: SGHTA, FQGTGA. V was pared by 4 bases and J by 9 bases, with 10 bases between. The DNA for the CDR3 is TGTGCCAGCAGCTATGGACTCAGTGAGCAGTTCTTC. Its protein product is CASSYGLSEQFF.

The chain joins TRBV28 to TRBJ2-7, with D possibly TRBD1 on 5 matching bases. Trimming took off 3 bases at V and 7 bases at J, with 16 bases between the two ends. Germline V gene data show CDR1 as MDHEN and CDR2 as SYDVKM. The CDR3 has 14 residues. The CDR3 DNA reads TGTGCCAGCAGTTTGGGCAGGGTGGTGGGGGAGCAGTACTTC. Translating it yields CASSLGRVVGEQYF. Full variable domain (missing parts from reference TRBV28 and TRBJ2-7): DVKVTQSSRYLVKRTGEKVFLECVQDMDHENMFWYRQDPGLGLRLIYFSYDVKMKEKGDIPEGYSVSREKKERFSLILESASTNQTSMYLCASSLGRVVGEQYFGPGTRLTVT.

V is TRBV6-1 and J is TRBJ2-2, with TRBD2 matching 10 bases. V dropped 5 bases and J dropped 4; count of bases not matched to a gene: 10. The CDR3 has 17 amino acids. The germline gives CDR1 MNHNS, CDR2 SASEGT. The DNA for the CDR3 is TGTGCCAGCAGTCCCTCCCTAGCGGGGGCCGGCACCGGGGAGCTGTTTTTT. It codes for CASSPSLAGAGTGELFF.

In its sample, this clonotype was seen a few times. V usage is TRBV18 and J usage is TRBJ2-5; no clear D. The length of the CDR3 is 13 residues. Trimming removed 5 bases from V and 1 base from J, with 8 bases in between. CDR1 and CDR2 from the germline V gene are KGHSH and LQKENI. Written as DNA, the CDR3 is TGTGCCAGCTCAAGAATTTTCCAAGAGACCCAGTACTTC. Its translation is CASSRIFQETQYF.

The chain recombines TRBV30 with TRBJ1-3; D gene unclear. Germline assignment: CDR1 GTSNPN and CDR2 SVGIG (reference sequence). V lost 5 bases and J lost 4, with 9 bases in between. This CDR3 region has 12 residues. The CDR3, as DNA: TGTGCCTGGGGGGAAATCGGAAACACCATATATTTT. Translation: CAWGEIGNTIYF.

In this sample, this clonotype turned up a few times. This rearrangement joins TRBV12-3 or TRBV12-4 to TRBJ2-7, with 12 positions matching TRBD2. V gave up 6 bases and J gave up 2 bases; unmatched junction bases: 5. This CDR3 region has 15 residues. The CDR3 coding sequence is TGTGCCAGCAGCCCGACTAGCGGGAGCCCCTACGAGCAGTACTTC. This translates into CASSPTSGSPYEQYF.

V gene TRBV12-3 or TRBV12-4 combines with J gene TRBJ2-1; D possibly corresponds to TRBD2 (5 bases). The CDR3 length is 16 residues. Trimming removed 10 bases from V and 7 bases from J, with 26 bases in between. The CDR3 region has the DNA TGTGCCACACGGACCCACCGGACTGGCCCAAGGAATGAGCAGTTCTTC. Translation: CATRTHRTGPRNEQFF.

This clonotype has more than one count but fewer than ten. The V gene is TRBV28, the J gene TRBJ2-4; D is perhaps TRBD1 (7 bases). The germline V gene encodes CDR1 MDHEN and CDR2 SYDVKM. This CDR3 spans 15 amino acids. V gave up 7 bases and J gave up 1 base, with 14 bases separating them. This chain's CDR3 is CASTQGGIAKNIQYF. The CDR3 bases are TGTGCCAGCACCCAGGGGGGAATCGCCAAAAACATTCAGTACTTC.

V and J are TRBV12-3 or TRBV12-4 and TRBJ2-7; 11 positions match TRBD2. The end of the DNA fits TRBJ2-5 better, so the J call may be wrong. CDR3 length equals 15 residues. The CDR3 DNA follows: TGTGCCAGCAGTCCCACCGGGACTAGCGGAGAGACCCAGTACTTC. It codes for CASSPTGTSGETQYF.

This chain connects TRBV18 to TRBJ1-6; D is unclear. The CDR3 has 17 residues. Germline V gene data show CDR1 as KGHSH and CDR2 as LQKENI. V lost 1 base to trimming and J lost 13 bases, with 23 bases between them. This CDR3 reads CASSPQSVSALNQPLHF. CDR3 bases: TGTGCCAGCTCACCACAGAGTGTCTCGGCCCTTAATCAGCCCCTCCACTTT. The full variable domain, in which reference TRBV18 and TRBJ1-6 provide the parts outside the CDR3, is NAGVMQNPRHLVRRRGQEARLRCSPMKGHSHVYWYRQLPEEGLKFMVYLQKENIIDESGMPKERFSAEFPKEGPSILRIQQVVRGDSAAYFCASSPQSVSALNQPLHFGNGTRLTVT.

In this sample, this clonotype turned up a few times. The chain couples TRBV12-3 or TRBV12-4 to TRBJ2-1, with a weak D call TRBD1 (5 bases). The CDR3 totals 15 residues. Trimming took off 4 bases at V and 10 bases at J, with 20 bases between the two ends. DNA of the CDR3: TGTGCCAGCAGTTCACGTGACAGAGGTCCCTGGGAGCAGTTCTTC. It is translated as CASSSRDRGPWEQFF.

V and J are TRBV15 and TRBJ2-5, with 7 bases that match TRBD1. The germline V gene encodes CDR1 LNHNV and CDR2 YYDKDF (reference sequence). CDR3 size: 14 residues. The junction had 3 bases not matched to a gene; V was cut back by 0 bases and J by 5 bases. CDR3: CATSREGRGETQYF. Written as DNA, the CDR3 is TGTGCCACCAGCAGAGAGGGCAGGGGGGAGACCCAGTACTTC.

The gene calls are TRBV7-9 and TRBJ1-1, with D unresolved. Deletions cut 2 bases from V and 1 base from J, with 8 bases between. Germline values: CDR1 SEHNR, CDR2 FQNEAQ (reference sequence). The CDR3 has 14 residues. The CDR3 region has the DNA TGTGCCAGCAGCTTATTTTCCGGGAACACTGAAGCTTTCTTT. This sequence encodes CASSLFSGNTEAFF.

The V call is TRBV18, the J call TRBJ2-7; D may correspond to TRBD1 or TRBD2 (5 bases each). V lost 3 bases to trimming and J lost 6 bases, with 15 bases between them. Germline CDR1 reads KGHSH; CDR2 reads LQKENI. CDR3 length equals 14 residues. CDR3 nucleotides: TGTGCCAGCTCACCTTCCGGGGCGCCGGGCGAGCAGTACTTC. Amino acid sequence: CASSPSGAPGEQYF.

The chain uses TRBV3-1 and TRBJ1-2, with 11 bases that match TRBD1. J gave up 8 bases and V 0 bases, and 5 bases lay outside the gene matches. The CDR3 spans 15 residues. Germline loops: CDR1 LGHDT, CDR2 YNNKEL (reference sequence). The chain's CDR3 is CASSQDGQGAEGYTF. CDR3 nucleotides: TGTGCCAGCAGCCAAGATGGACAGGGGGCTGAGGGCTACACCTTC.

V gene TRBV11-1 combines with J gene TRBJ2-1; tentative D call: TRBD1 (6 bases). This CDR3 spans 14 amino acids. In germline, CDR1 is SGHAT, CDR2 FQDESV (reference sequence). V was cut by 1 base and J by 7 bases, with 11 bases left in between. CDR3 region: CASSLDRQGNEQFF. The CDR3 DNA sequence: TGTGCCAGCAGCTTAGACCGGCAGGGGAATGAGCAGTTCTTC. Combining the CDR3 with reference TRBV11-1 and TRBJ2-1 gives the whole variable domain EAEVAQSPRYKITEKSQAVAFWCDPISGHATLYWYRQILGQGPELLVQFQDESVVDDSQLPKDRFSAERLKGVDSTLKIQPAELGDSAMYLCASSLDRQGNEQFFGPGTRLTVL.

This chain joins TRBV9 and TRBJ2-5; a possible D gene is TRBD2 (6 bases). The closer fit of TRBJ2-7 to the DNA end suggests the J call may be wrong. The CDR3 length is 14 residues. Looked up from germline, CDR1 is SGDLS and CDR2 is YYNGEE. CDR3 sequence reads: CASSVAGVAYEQYF. The CDR3, as DNA: TGTGCCAGCAGCGTAGCGGGGGTGGCCTACGAGCAGTACTTC.

This clonotype has just a few counts. The chain employs TRBV29-1 and TRBJ2-7; possibly TRBD1 for D (6 bases). V was trimmed by 4 bases and J by 4 bases, leaving 17 bases between them. Germline V gene sequence: CDR1 SQVTM, CDR2 ANQGSEA. The CDR3 extends over 14 amino acids. CDR3 sequence (DNA): TGCAGCGTTGCGTCCGGGACAACAGGGTACGAGCAGTACTTC. This gives the protein CSVASGTTGYEQYF.

The chain joins TRBV7-9 to TRBJ2-1; D is tentatively TRBD1 or TRBD2 (6 bases each). V was cut by 1 base and J by 2 bases, with 12 bases left in between. The germline V gene encodes CDR1 SEHNR and CDR2 FQNEAQ (reference sequence). The CDR3 is made up of 16 amino acids. CDR3 protein: CASSLDPGAAYNEQFF. The CDR3 DNA follows: TGTGCCAGCAGCTTAGATCCGGGGGCCGCCTACAATGAGCAGTTCTTC.

The chain carries TRBV4-3 and TRBJ2-3; 9 positions match TRBD2. Trimming removed 1 base from V and 6 bases from J; junction bases left unmatched: 8. Germline V gene sequence: CDR1 LGHNA, CDR2 YSLEER. CDR3 length: 16 amino acids. The CDR3 DNA is TGCGCCAGCAGCCAAGGTTTTCTAGCGGGACCTGATACGCAGTATTTT. Translated: CASSQGFLAGPDTQYF.

CDR3 nucleotides: TGCAGCGTTGAAGAGGGGGCAGGGACACTCCGGCATTTT. This codes for CSVEEGAGTLRHF. This chain joins TRBV29-1 and TRBJ1-5, with D possibly TRBD1 on 6 matching bases. V lost 0 bases, J lost 15 bases, and 18 bases lay in between. This CDR3 comprises 13 residues. Germline CDR1 reads SQVTM; CDR2 reads ANQGSEA.

As to this clonotype: Germline and junction disagree at one end, which may indicate a read error. This sequence joins TRBV6-5 and TRBJ2-5, with TRBD2 identical over 12 bases. CDR1 and CDR2 from the germline V gene are MNHEY and SVGAGI. The CDR3 consists of 16 residues. CDR3 in DNA: TGTGCCAGCAGTTACGGGCTAGCGGGAGGGCCGCGGACCCGGTACTTC. Its translation is CASSYGLAGGPRTRYF.

The chain couples TRBV15 to TRBJ2-5, with D perhaps TRBD1 (6 bases). The last part of the DNA fits TRBJ2-7 better; the J call may be wrong. The CDR3 consists of 14 residues. The germline gives CDR1 LNHNV, CDR2 YYDKDF (reference sequence). CDR3 sequence (DNA): TGTGCCACCAGCCCGTCAGGGGCACCTGGCGAGCAGTACTTC. This sequence encodes CATSPSGAPGEQYF.